These 8 T cell receptor beta chains share one sample of origin, sequenced in a study of T-cell memory formation after mild COVID-19. TCRdb re-derived calls from the 5' RACE reads in MiXCR, one entry per CDR3 protein. Of under 300,000 distinct CDR3 sequences listed, 7% to 10% are singletons. Sequenced material: PBMCs or a T cell subset sorted from them (not recorded which). Receptors were obtained from a man between 18 and 35 years old who had mild COVID-19 (a few samples of this study predate the infection). Cell type and time point are not known.

This clonotype was seen only a few times. The chain recombines TRBV7-8 with TRBJ1-1; D uncertain. The CDR3 length is 12 residues. The germline V and J ends were trimmed by 0 bases and 6 bases, with 5 bases remaining between them. Per the germline V gene, CDR1 is SGHVS and CDR2 is FQNEAQ. CDR3 protein: CASSLAEAEAFF. DNA of the CDR3: TGTGCCAGCAGCTTAGCGGAGGCTGAAGCTTTCTTT. The full variable domain, with the rest looked up from reference TRBV7-8 and TRBJ1-1, is GAGVSQSPRYKVAKRGQDVALRCDPISGHVSLFWYQQALGQGPEFLTYFQNEAQLDKSGLPSDRFFAERPEGSVSTLKIQRTQQEDSAVYLCASSLAEAEAFFGQGTRLTVV.

This chain links TRBV20-1 with TRBJ2-1; the match to TRBD2 covers 8 bases. Germline V lookup: CDR1 DFQATT, CDR2 SNEGSKA (reference sequence). The CDR3 loop spans 17 amino acids. Germline trimming cut 3 bases from V and 0 bases from J; bases unmatched to any gene: 10. CDR3 loop: CSASKRGTTISYNEQFF. The CDR3 DNA reads TGCAGTGCTAGCAAGCGGGGGACTACGATCTCCTACAATGAGCAGTTCTTC.

The chain uses TRBV15 and TRBJ2-5, with TRBD2 matching over 9 bases. Trimming cost V 3 bases and J 2 bases; bases outside gene matches: 7. The CDR3 contains 16 residues. CDR1 and CDR2 from the germline V gene are LNHNV and YYDKDF (reference sequence). The CDR3 region is CATSRSGGHGQETQYF. Here the CDR3 DNA reads TGTGCCACCAGCAGGAGCGGGGGGCACGGGCAAGAGACCCAGTACTTC.

The chain recombines TRBV28 with TRBJ2-7; D gene uncertain. The V gene lost 5 bases and the J gene lost 7 bases, with 15 bases spanning the gap. Germline CDR1 reads MDHEN; CDR2 reads SYDVKM. CDR3 length equals 13 residues. The CDR3 DNA reads as TGTGCCAGCAGTAGCCCGGAGCGACCGGAGCAGTACGTC. The encoded protein is CASSSPERPEQYV.

The V call is TRBV7-9, the J call TRBJ1-2; 7 bases align to TRBD1. This CDR3 spans 13 amino acids. Germline CDR1 SEHNR, CDR2 FQNEAQ (reference sequence). V trimming: 1 base; J trimming: 8 bases; junction bases outside the gene matches: 4. In nucleotides, the CDR3 is TGTGCCAGCAGCTTAGGAACGGACAGGGGCTACACCTTC. Translating it yields CASSLGTDRGYTF.

This chain joins TRBV7-2 and TRBJ2-3, with D perhaps matching TRBD1 or TRBD2 (6 bases each). Germline-derived CDR1 and CDR2 are SGHTA and FQGNSA. This CDR3 comprises 14 residues. Trimming cost V 5 bases and J 5 bases, with 14 bases left between them. The chain's CDR3 is CASSPGGGQDTQYF. The CDR3 DNA reads as TGTGCCAGCAGCCCCGGGGGCGGGCAAGATACGCAGTATTTT.

In its sample, this clonotype was seen a few times. The chain joins TRBV9 to TRBJ1-1, with D possibly matching TRBD1 (6 bases). V was shortened by 0 bases and J by 5 bases, with 14 bases between the two germline ends. The CDR3 contains 15 residues. In germline, CDR1 is SGDLS, CDR2 YYNGEE. CDR3: CASSVGGQGRTEAFF. In nucleotides, the CDR3 is TGTGCCAGCAGCGTAGGAGGCCAGGGGAGGACTGAAGCTTTCTTT.

The chain joins TRBV9 to TRBJ1-1, with a weak D call TRBD1 (6 bases). The CDR3 runs to 15 residues. V lost 3 bases to trimming and J lost 4 bases, with 16 bases between them. Germline V gene data show CDR1 as SGDLS and CDR2 as YYNGEE. This CDR3 is CASSAALEGGTEAFF. The CDR3, as DNA: TGTGCCAGCAGCGCAGCTCTGGAAGGGGGCACTGAAGCTTTCTTT. The whole variable domain, filled in from reference TRBV9 and TRBJ1-1, reads DSGVTQTPKHLITATGQRVTLRCSPRSGDLSVYWYQQSLDQGLQFLIQYYNGEERAKGNILERFSAQQFPDLHSELNLSSLELGDSALYFCASSAALEGGTEAFFGQGTRLTVV.